These 14 T cell receptor beta chains came from one sample sequenced in a study of T cells in Graves' hyperthyroidism and ophthalmopathy. Amplified regions were TCR beta CDR3 sequences from RNA transcripts. Initially, a first-round RT-PCR of the TCR CDR3 employed the HTBI primer set. TCRdb recomputed calls from the multiplex PCR reads with MiXCR, one row per CDR3 protein. The table shows about 360,000 distinct CDR3 sequences, with 13% occurring only once. The specimen was blood. All receptors derive from a woman in her late teens or twenties with Graves' hyperthyroidism.

This clonotype turned up a few times. A much larger clone lies one base from this, so it may be a read error. This chain connects TRBV2 to TRBJ1-2; D not certain. Germline V lookup: CDR1 SNHLY, CDR2 FYNNEI. V shed 3 bases and J shed 2 bases, with 7 bases lying between them. This CDR3 spans 13 amino acids. The CDR3 reads CASSDKDNYGYTF. The CDR3 nucleotides read TGTGCCAGCAGTGACAAGGACAACTATGGCTACACCTTC.

This clonotype has ten or more counts. This sequence joins TRBV28 and TRBJ2-1; D remains unclear. This CDR3 contains 13 residues. Germline loops: CDR1 MDHEN, CDR2 SYDVKM. Deletions cut 3 bases from V and 4 bases from J, with 7 bases between. The CDR3 DNA sequence: TGTGCCAGCAGTTTCCGAAGATACAATGAGCAGTTCTTC. Amino acid sequence: CASSFRRYNEQFF.

This clonotype has at least ten counts. The J gene is TRBJ2-1, the V gene TRBV7-2; D unresolved. Trimming took off 1 base at V and 12 bases at J, with 13 bases between the two ends. Germline CDR1 reads SGHTA; CDR2 reads FQGNSA. The CDR3 is 13 amino acids. CDR3 region: CASSLGTLVGQFF. CDR3 DNA: TGTGCCAGCAGCTTAGGTACCCTAGTGGGGCAGTTCTTC.

In DNA form, the CDR3 reads TGTGCTAGTGGCCGCGGGACGGCAGATACGCAGTATTTT. Translated: CASGRGTADTQYF. The rearrangement links TRBV12-5 to TRBJ2-3, with TRBD2 as a possible D gene (6 bases). CDR1 is LGHNT, CDR2 FRNRAP, per germline. With 6 bases removed from V and 4 bases from J, the gap between germline ends came to 11 bases. The CDR3 length is 13 residues.

This clonotype was detected many times. The rearrangement uses TRBV27 and TRBJ2-1, with 7 bases that match TRBD1. Germline-derived CDR1 and CDR2 are MNHEY and SMNVEV (reference sequence). J gave up 7 bases and V 8 bases, and 14 bases lay outside the gene matches. The CDR3 consists of 15 residues. The DNA of the CDR3 is TGTGCCAGCGGGAGTACATCCAGGGGGTGGAATGAGCAGTTCTTC. The encoded protein is CASGSTSRGWNEQFF.

This clonotype has at least ten counts. This chain links TRBV6-1 with TRBJ1-1; D call uncertain. The CDR3 is 12 amino acids. Deletions cut 10 bases from V and 1 base from J, with 10 bases between. Germline loops: CDR1 MNHNS, CDR2 SASEGT. The CDR3 is CATSDRNTEAFF. In DNA, the CDR3 is TGTGCCACCTCGGACCGGAACACTGAAGCTTTCTTT.

Many counts were recorded for this clonotype. The CDR3 loop is CASSLLKVEQFF. The CDR3 DNA follows: TGTGCCAGCAGTTTACTAAAAGTCGAGCAGTTCTTC. The chain joins TRBV12-3 or TRBV12-4 to TRBJ2-1; D unresolved. V was trimmed by 2 bases and J by 10 bases, leaving 9 bases between them. The CDR3 runs to 12 residues.

This clonotype has a count of ten or more. CDR3 in amino acids: CASSVEEEGTGELFF. CDR3 DNA: TGTGCCAGCAGTGTCGAAGAAGAGGGCACCGGGGAGCTGTTTTTT. The rearrangement joins TRBV2 to TRBJ2-2; TRBD2 is a possible D gene (5 bases). The germline V gene has CDR1 SNHLY and CDR2 FYNNEI. V shed 4 bases and J shed 4 bases, with 13 bases lying between them. The CDR3 totals 15 residues.

This clonotype was counted at least ten times. V gene TRBV5-5 combines with J gene TRBJ1-5, with D unclear. In germline, CDR1 is SGHKS, CDR2 YYEKEE (reference sequence). V lost 4 bases, J lost 0 bases, and 8 bases lay in between. The CDR3 consists of 14 residues. The CDR3 coding sequence is TGTGCCAGCAGCCAACGAACTAGCAATCAGCCCCAGCATTTT. Translation: CASSQRTSNQPQHF.

V usage is TRBV24-1 and J usage is TRBJ2-1; 9 positions agree with TRBD1. The CDR3 contains 15 residues. The germline V gene encodes CDR1 KGHDR and CDR2 SFDVKD. The V and J ends lost 4 bases and 10 bases, in that order; junction bases with no gene match: 10. The CDR3 sequence is CATSDVPGQGQEQFF. The DNA of the CDR3 is TGTGCCACCAGTGACGTCCCGGGACAGGGCCAAGAGCAGTTCTTC.

The table lists this clonotype with many counts. The rearrangement uses TRBV6-1 and TRBJ1-1; no clear D. This CDR3 is built from 13 residues. With 5 bases removed from V and 6 bases from J, the gap between germline ends came to 13 bases. The germline V gene encodes CDR1 MNHNS and CDR2 SASEGT. The chain's CDR3 is CASSPMLEAEAFF. CDR3 sequence (DNA): TGTGCCAGCAGTCCCATGTTAGAGGCTGAAGCTTTCTTT.

Details on this clonotype: A read error may be the cause here, since a much bigger clone is one base away. J is TRBJ1-6 and V is TRBV27; D call uncertain. This CDR3 is 12 amino acids long. Per germline, CDR1 MNHEY and CDR2 SMNVEV (reference sequence). For the CDR3, the DNA is TGTGCCAGTTGCTCTACGGGTTCACTCCTCCACTTT. Its protein is CASCSTGSLLHF.

The V and J genes are TRBV11-3 and TRBJ2-7, with a tentative D call TRBD2 (6 bases). Deletions cut 3 bases from V and 4 bases from J, with 13 bases between. The CDR3 consists of 14 residues. Germline loops: CDR1 SGHNT, CDR2 YENEEA. Here the CDR3 DNA reads TGTGCCAGCAGCTTGACGGGACTCCTATACGAGCAGTACTTC. Its protein product is CASSLTGLLYEQYF.

This clonotype was observed a few times. Being one base from a much bigger clone, this may be a read error. This chain connects TRBV27 to TRBJ2-7, with D hard to call. The V end was cut by 11 bases, the J end by 6 bases, with 20 bases between. Germline CDR1 is MNHEY and CDR2 is SMNVEV (reference sequence). This CDR3 spans 13 amino acids. Written as DNA, the CDR3 is TGTGCCGGCCGTCCCCCATCGACGGGCGAGCAGTACTTC. This gives the protein CAGRPPSTGEQYF.